This record concerns one T cell receptor (beta chain) sequence. As yet, its antigen is unknown. The sample belongs to a study of post-analysis software for immune sequencing data. General study points: Normalized Chao1 diversity in multiple sclerosis patients fell significantly below that of controls.

cDNA libraries of TCR beta carried unique molecular identifiers. MiXCR, run by TCRdb on the PCR reads, gives a single entry per CDR3 protein. Of over 150,000 distinct CDR3 sequences listed, 35% to 40% are singletons. V was cut by 4 bases and J by 12 bases, with 17 bases left in between. The V gene's germline CDR1 is SGDLS and CDR2 YYNGEE. CDR3 length: 13 amino acids. The specimen was blood, collected after autologous hematopoietic stem cell transplantation. The V and J genes are TRBV9 and TRBJ2-1; the D gene is possibly TRBD2 (5 bases). The clonotype comes from a girl aged 10-17 years with multiple sclerosis. DNA of the CDR3: TGTGCCAGCAGCTTCGATCAAGAGGGCAGGCAGTTCTTC. This codes for CASSFDQEGRQFF. Full variable domain (missing parts from reference TRBV9 and TRBJ2-1): DSGVTQTPKHLITATGQRVTLRCSPRSGDLSVYWYQQSLDQGLQFLIQYYNGEERAKGNILERFSAQQFPDLHSELNLSSLELGDSALYFCASSFDQEGRQFFGPGTRLTVL.